This T cell receptor beta chain originates from a study of blood T cell repertoires in COVID-19. Study context: Acute-phase and convalescent COVID-19 samples originated in the United States, Italy and Spain. The analysed material was cDNA or gDNA that came from T cells, B-cell-depleted T cells, or PBMCs.

Trimming took 6 bases from V and 2 from J; bases not matched to a gene: 6. CDR1 MDHEN and CDR2 SYDVKM come from the germline V gene. The CDR3 runs 15 residues. Participants had their cohort set by participant-reported clinical history. TCRdb's table, derived via immunoSEQ multiplex PCR, lists solely in-frame clones and lacks some. There are under 200,000 clones in the sample; about 82% occur only once, and 5.6% lies in the top ten. A few counts support this clone. The origin of this receptor is a man aged 40-50 years with acute COVID-19. Source material: PBMCs or T cells enriched from blood (not recorded which). J is TRBJ2-1 and V is TRBV28; 8 bases map to TRBD2. Here the CDR3 DNA reads TGTGCCAGCAGCTTAGCGGGACTGACCTACAATGAGCAGTTCTTC. It translates to CASSLAGLTYNEQFF.